One TCR beta chain is described in this entry. Its antigen has not been determined. Base qualities are not at hand, and no much larger clone is one base apart. These data belong to a study of T cell responses to AZD1222 COVID-19 vaccine (dated by TCRdb to about 2021). Describing the broader study: A total of about 230 trial participants underwent TCR sequencing, of whom about 200 received two doses of AZD1222 and about 25 received two doses of the MenACWY control vaccine. Enrollment into the trials was organized by age into subgroups of 18-55, 56-69 and 70-plus years, and those subgroups contained approximately 150, 30 and 60 TCR-sequenced participants, respectively.

Measured from the cysteine to the phenylalanine, the CDR3 is 14 residues long. Only CDR3 DNA is held: 42 bases, read in frame from base 1. At the junction V is shortened by 4 bases and J by 3 bases, with 13 bases in between. For CDR1 and CDR2, the germline V gene (reference sequence) lists LNHNV and YYDKDF. What this sample's time point label stands for: about 28 days (+/-7) after the second vaccine dose. AZD1222 recipients whose second dose came at about 4 weeks and those whose second dose came at about 12 weeks were combined into one group, since spike-specific TCR depth and breadth did not differ between the two schedules. Vaccinee samples were obtained from the UK trials COV001 and COV002, which included a single-blind randomized controlled phase 2/3 trial of AZD1222 (ChAdOx1 nCoV-19) in healthy adults. For TCRbeta chain sequencing, PBMC samples were collected from trial participants at day 0 and at day 28 after the second dose.

The CDR3 regions of human TCRbeta chains were analyzed by immunosequencing. The study's own analysis went as follows. Repertoire TCRs were checked for matches against a reference library of SARS-CoV-2-specific TCRs that had been generated using the MIRA antigen-specificity platform. Breadth was defined as the fraction of unique TCRs that were SARS-CoV-2-associated, and depth was defined as the fraction of total T cells that were SARS-CoV-2-associated. Using the MIRA data, each spike-specific TCR was mapped to the spike region that the TCR reacts to and placed in a CD4 or CD8 class. Log10-transformed breadth and depth values were compared by one-way ANOVA with Sidak's multiple comparisons tests. TCRdb obtained this table from immuneACCESS and retained in-frame rearrangements with V and J assigned. These tables miss some clones; where compared with another copy, unresolved V genes account for less than half of the shortfall, and the remainder is unexplained. V, J and clone size reflect that table, while D and trimming were determined from the DNA. This sample gives tens of thousands of clones in total; approximately 89% of them show up just once. The leading ten clones occupy roughly 8% of the sample.

Summary of the overall study and its limitations: Because no day 14 peak-response samples were available, the repertoires could be characterized only after the peak T cell response. In the small 56-69-year group, the increase in depth fell short of significance, most likely because of low power. Epitopes outside the regions mutated in the B.1.351 and B.1.1.7 variants were reportedly recognized by nearly half of the unique spike-specific TCRs. After two AZD1222 doses, spike-specific TCR breadth and depth were significantly higher than at day 0 and than in MenACWY recipients. The vaccine-associated CD4 TCRs covered the entire spike protein, and the dominant responses fell in regions 160-218 and 743-854. Conclusions about previously exposed vaccinees are limited, since just five or six AZD1222 recipients were seropositive for SARS-CoV-2 at baseline. Most participants were white British and females outnumbered males, and the authors suggested that clonal diversity may have been underestimated.

This receptor was obtained from an adult who received the AZD1222 COVID-19 vaccine. Material: peripheral blood, obtained 28 days after the second AZD1222 dose. This receptor chain uses TRBV15 and TRBJ2-7; the D gene is perhaps TRBD1, on 5 matching bases. The bases read TGTGCCACCAGCACAGGACACTCACTCTACGAGCAGTACTTC. This codes for CATSTGHSLYEQYF.